This T cell receptor beta chain was profiled in a study of T cells in Graves' hyperthyroidism and ophthalmopathy. Trimming took 8 bases from V and 0 from J; bases not matched to a gene: 6. CDR1 and CDR2 (germline): MDHEN, SYDVKM. The CDR3 covers 14 residues. Amplification of TCR beta CDR3 regions used RNA as the template. The primer set for the first-round RT-PCR of the TCR CDR3 was HTBI. TCRdb re-called the multiplex PCR reads with MiXCR, one entry per CDR3 protein. This table has hundreds of thousands of distinct CDR3 sequences, approximately 23% appearing once. This clonotype was detected many times.

The sequenced sample was blood. This clonotype was obtained from a woman aged 70 to 79 with Graves' ophthalmopathy. V is TRBV28 and J is TRBJ2-7; 8 bases agree with TRBD2. CDR3 coding DNA: TGTGCCAGCCGTAAGCGGGAGCTCTCCTACGAGCAGTACTTC. Protein sequence: CASRKRELSYEQYF. Together with reference TRBV28 and TRBJ2-7, the CDR3 gives the full variable domain: DVKVTQSSRYLVKRTGEKVFLECVQDMDHENMFWYRQDPGLGLRLIYFSYDVKMKEKGDIPEGYSVSREKKERFSLILESASTNQTSMYLCASRKRELSYEQYFGPGTRLTVT.